The T cell receptor beta chain under discussion was sequenced for a study of T cells after yellow fever vaccination. Study context: Fractions of limited cellularity were prepared by means of SMART-Seq v4 Ultra Low Input.

General study points: Abundant clonotypes from the bulk population could have been carried over as contaminants into FACS-sorted repertoires.

Each CDR3 protein is one row after TCRdb ran MiXCR on the 5' RACE reads. The profile covers about 350,000 distinct CDR3 sequences, with roughly 4.3% appearing a single time and 20% to 25% taken by the ten largest. As to this clonotype: The antigen remains unidentified.

V lost 5 bases, J lost 2 bases, and 24 bases lay in between. Germline CDR1 reads SGHTA; CDR2 reads FQGNSA. The CDR3 runs 18 residues. The clonotype originates from a man younger than 35 who received the YFV17D yellow fever vaccine. The sequences come from PBMCs, collected 5 days after the yellow fever booster vaccination. This sequence joins TRBV7-2 and TRBJ1-2; D is possibly TRBD1 (5 bases). The CDR3 here is CASSTTWGEGPANYGYTF. Written as DNA, the CDR3 is TGTGCCAGCAGCACCACGTGGGGGGAGGGGCCAGCGAACTATGGCTACACCTTC.